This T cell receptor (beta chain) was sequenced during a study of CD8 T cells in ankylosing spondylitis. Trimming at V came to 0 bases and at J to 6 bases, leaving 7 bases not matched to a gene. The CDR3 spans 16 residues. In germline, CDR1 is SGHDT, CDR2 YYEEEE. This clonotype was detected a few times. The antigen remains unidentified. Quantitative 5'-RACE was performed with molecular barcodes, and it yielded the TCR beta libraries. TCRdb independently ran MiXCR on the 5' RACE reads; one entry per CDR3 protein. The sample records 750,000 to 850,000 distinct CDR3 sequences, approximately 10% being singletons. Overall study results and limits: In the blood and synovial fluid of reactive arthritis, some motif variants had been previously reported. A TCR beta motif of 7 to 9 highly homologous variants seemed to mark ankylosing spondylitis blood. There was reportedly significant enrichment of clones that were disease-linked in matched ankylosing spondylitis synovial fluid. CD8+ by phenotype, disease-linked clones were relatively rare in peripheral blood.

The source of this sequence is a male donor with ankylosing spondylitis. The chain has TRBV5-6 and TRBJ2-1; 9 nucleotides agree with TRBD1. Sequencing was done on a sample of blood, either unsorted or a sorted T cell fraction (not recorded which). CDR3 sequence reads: CASSLERGTGSNEQFF. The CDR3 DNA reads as TGTGCCAGCAGCTTGGAGCGCGGGACAGGGAGCAATGAGCAGTTCTTC. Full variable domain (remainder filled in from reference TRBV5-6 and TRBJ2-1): DAGVTQSPTHLIKTRGQQVTLRCSPKSGHDTVSWYQQALGQGPQFIFQYYEEEERQRGNFPDRFSGHQFPNYSSELNVNALLLGDSALYLCASSLERGTGSNEQFFGPGTRLTVL.